This T cell receptor beta chain is from a study of shared clonotypes between healthy human individuals. Overall study: Researchers assigned three CD4 naive, three CD4 memory, two CD8 naive and one CD8 memory plate to each donor.

The CDR3 runs 16 residues. Germline lookup yields CDR1 LNHDA and CDR2 SQIVND (reference sequence). The junction had 8 bases not matched to a gene; V was cut back by 4 bases and J by 6 bases. Terminally differentiated effector memory CD45RA+ cells were excluded from the naive CD8 cells, which were CD45RO-negative and positively selected for CCR7. Profiling relied on immunoSEQ multiplex PCR, and the TCRdb table lists in-frame clones only, not all of them. This table has around 2.1 million clones, roughly 91% appearing once. The sample was naive CD8+ T cells from PBMCs. This receptor was taken from a man between 18 and 35 years old in good health. Some clones in this sample may be carry-over from other donors' samples. The V gene is TRBV19, the J gene TRBJ2-1; 11 positions agree with TRBD2. CDR3 sequence (DNA): TGTGCCAGTAGTACCCTACTAGCGGGAGTGTTCAATGAGCAGTTCTTC. Its protein product is CASSTLLAGVFNEQFF.